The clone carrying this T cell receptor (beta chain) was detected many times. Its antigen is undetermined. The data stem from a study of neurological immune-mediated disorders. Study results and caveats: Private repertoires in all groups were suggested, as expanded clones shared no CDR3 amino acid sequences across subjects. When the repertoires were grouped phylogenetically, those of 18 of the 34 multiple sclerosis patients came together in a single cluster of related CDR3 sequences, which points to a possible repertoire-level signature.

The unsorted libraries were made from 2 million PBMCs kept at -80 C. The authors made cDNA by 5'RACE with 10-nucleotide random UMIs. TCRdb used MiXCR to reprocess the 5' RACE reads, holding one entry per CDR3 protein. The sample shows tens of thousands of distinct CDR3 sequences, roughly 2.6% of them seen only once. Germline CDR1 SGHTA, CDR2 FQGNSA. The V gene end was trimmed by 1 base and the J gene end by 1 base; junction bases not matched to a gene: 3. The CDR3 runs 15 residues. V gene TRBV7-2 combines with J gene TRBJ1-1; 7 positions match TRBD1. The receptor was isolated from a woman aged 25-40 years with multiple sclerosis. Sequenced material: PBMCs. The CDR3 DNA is TGTGCCAGCAGCTTAGTCGCAGGGGGGAACACTGAAGCTTTCTTT. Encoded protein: CASSLVAGGNTEAFF.